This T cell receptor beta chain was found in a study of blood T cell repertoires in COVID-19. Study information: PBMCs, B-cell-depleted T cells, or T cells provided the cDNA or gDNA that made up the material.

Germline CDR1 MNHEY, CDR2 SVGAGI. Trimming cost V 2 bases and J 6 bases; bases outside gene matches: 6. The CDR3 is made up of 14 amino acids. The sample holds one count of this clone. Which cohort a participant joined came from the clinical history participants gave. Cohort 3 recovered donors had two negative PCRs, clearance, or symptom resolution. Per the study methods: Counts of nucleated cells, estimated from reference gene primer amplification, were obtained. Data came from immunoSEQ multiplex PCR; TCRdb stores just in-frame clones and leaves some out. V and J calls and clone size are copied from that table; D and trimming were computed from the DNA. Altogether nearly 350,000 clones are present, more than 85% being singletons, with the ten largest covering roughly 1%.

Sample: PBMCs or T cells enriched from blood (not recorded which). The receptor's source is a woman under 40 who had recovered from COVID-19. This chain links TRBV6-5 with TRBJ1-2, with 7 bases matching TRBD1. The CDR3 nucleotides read TGTGCCAGCAGTTACGGTACAGGGGTGCATGGCTACACCTTC. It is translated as CASSYGTGVHGYTF.